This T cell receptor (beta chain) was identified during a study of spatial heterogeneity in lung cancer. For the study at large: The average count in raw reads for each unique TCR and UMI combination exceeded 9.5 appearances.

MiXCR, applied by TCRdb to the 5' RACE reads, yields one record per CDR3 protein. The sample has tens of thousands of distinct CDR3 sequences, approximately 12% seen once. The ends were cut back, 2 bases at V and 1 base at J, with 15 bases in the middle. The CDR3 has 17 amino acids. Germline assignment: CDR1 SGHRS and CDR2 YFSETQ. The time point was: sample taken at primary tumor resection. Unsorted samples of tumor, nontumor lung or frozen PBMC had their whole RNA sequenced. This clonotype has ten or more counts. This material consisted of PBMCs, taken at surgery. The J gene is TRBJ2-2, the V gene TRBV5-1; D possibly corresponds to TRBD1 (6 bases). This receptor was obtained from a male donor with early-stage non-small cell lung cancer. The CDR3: CASSFHSGTLNTGELFF. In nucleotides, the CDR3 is TGCGCCAGCAGCTTCCATTCCGGGACACTGAACACCGGGGAGCTGTTTTTT. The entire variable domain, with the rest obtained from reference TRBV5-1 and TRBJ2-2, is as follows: KAGVTQTPRYLIKTRGQQVTLSCSPISGHRSVSWYQQTPGQGLQFLFEYFSETQRNKGNFPGRFSGRQFSNSRSEMNVSTLELGDSALYLCASSFHSGTLNTGELFFGEGSRLTVL.